This T cell receptor beta chain is drawn from a study of blood T cell repertoires in COVID-19. Study-wide background: The study drew acute and convalescent COVID-19 samples from the United States, Italy and Spain. Sample material is recorded as cDNA or gDNA derived from T cells, B-cell-depleted T cells, or PBMCs.

This clone has just one count. Trimming took off 4 bases at V and 2 bases at J, with 9 bases between the two ends. The V gene's germline CDR1 is SGDLS and CDR2 YYNGEE. The CDR3 has 13 amino acids. In the authors' methods: Counts of nucleated cells, estimated from reference gene primer amplification, were obtained. Profiling relied on immunoSEQ multiplex PCR, and the TCRdb table lists in-frame clones only, not all of them. That table furnishes V, J and clone size, whereas the DNA furnished D and trimming. The repertoire holds some 190,000 clones, roughly 80% seen once, with 15% to 20% in the top ten. Material: peripheral blood. The source is a human donor in a cohort sampled during active COVID-19. The rearrangement joins TRBV9 to TRBJ1-1; D uncertain. CDR3 loop: CASSKGLNTEAFF. Written as DNA, the CDR3 is TGTGCCAGCAGCAAAGGACTTAACACTGAAGCTTTCTTT.